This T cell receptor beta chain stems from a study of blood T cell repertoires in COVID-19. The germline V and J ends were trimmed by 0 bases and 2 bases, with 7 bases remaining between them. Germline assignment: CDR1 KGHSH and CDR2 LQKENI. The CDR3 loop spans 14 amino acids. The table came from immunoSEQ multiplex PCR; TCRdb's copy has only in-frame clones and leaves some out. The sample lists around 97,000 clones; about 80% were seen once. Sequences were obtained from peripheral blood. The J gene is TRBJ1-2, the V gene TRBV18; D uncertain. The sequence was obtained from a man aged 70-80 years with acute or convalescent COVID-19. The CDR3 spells CASSPPYENYGYTF. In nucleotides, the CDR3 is TGTGCCAGCTCACCACCGTACGAGAACTATGGCTACACCTTC.